A single sample is the source of the 32 T cell receptor beta chains below, sequenced in a study of cytomegalovirus exposure and HLA in healthy donors. Amplification used 60 Vbeta primers and 13 Jbeta primers. Profiling relied on immunoSEQ multiplex PCR, and the TCRdb table lists in-frame clones only, not all of them. The sample contains some 130,000 clones, about 61% of which appear only once. Sequencing was performed on PBMCs. Receptor source: a woman between 35 and 50 years old in good health and CMV-seronegative.

As for this clone: The identical CDR3 is also encoded by other nucleotide sequences in the sample. The V call is TRBV28, the J call TRBJ1-1; D possibly corresponds to TRBD1 (5 bases). V was clipped by 3 bases and J by 1 base, with 6 bases between them. The CDR3 totals 13 residues. Germline V gene sequence: CDR1 MDHEN, CDR2 SYDVKM. The CDR3: CASSLGRNTEAFF. The CDR3 DNA reads TGTGCCAGCAGTTTGGGGCGGAACACTGAAGCTTTCTTT.

The V gene is TRBV18, the J gene TRBJ1-2; maybe TRBD1 (5 bases). CDR1 KGHSH and CDR2 LQKENI come from the germline V gene. V lost 3 bases and J 6 bases, leaving 11 bases between the germline ends. CDR3 length: 13 amino acids. CDR3 nucleotides: TGTGCCAGCTCACCGAGCGGGGGAGATGGCTACACCTTC. Translated, it gives CASSPSGGDGYTF.

This clone was counted a single time. The chain recombines TRBV15 with TRBJ2-6; D unresolved. This CDR3 spans 16 amino acids. Germline V gene sequence: CDR1 LNHNV, CDR2 YYDKDF (reference sequence). V lost 0 bases and J lost 2, with 8 bases in between. The CDR3 DNA is TGTGCCACCAGCAGAGATCGGTTAACTGGGGCCAACGTCCTGACTTTC. This translates into CATSRDRLTGANVLTF.

The chain couples TRBV30 to TRBJ1-6, with D unclear. The CDR3 sequence is 14 residues long. In germline, CDR1 is GTSNPN, CDR2 SVGIG (reference sequence). V lost 4 bases and J lost 7, with 14 bases in between. As DNA, the CDR3 is TGTGCCTGGACGCAGGAGGTGGAAAATTCACCCCTCCACTTT. This codes for CAWTQEVENSPLHF.

The genes are TRBV2 and TRBJ1-1; maybe TRBD1 (6 bases). CDR1 is SNHLY, CDR2 FYNNEI, per germline. The germline V and J ends were trimmed by 5 bases and 7 bases, with 11 bases remaining between them. CDR3 size: 12 residues. CDR3 sequence (DNA): TGTGCCAGCAGTAGGCGAGGGGGTGAAGCTTTCTTT. As protein: CASSRRGGEAFF.

This chain uses TRBV20-1 with TRBJ1-1; maybe TRBD1 (6 bases). The CDR3 loop spans 11 amino acids. Trimming left V 5 bases short and J 3 bases short, with 7 bases between. Germline loops: CDR1 DFQATT, CDR2 SNEGSKA (reference sequence). The CDR3 loop is CSAYRDTEAFF. The CDR3 nucleotides are TGCAGTGCTTACAGGGACACTGAAGCTTTCTTT.

The CDR3 protein is CASSPRTLDLYGYTF. In DNA, the CDR3 is TGTGCCAGCAGCCCAAGGACATTAGACCTATATGGCTACACCTTC. The chain recombines TRBV7-9 with TRBJ1-2, with a tentative D call TRBD1 (5 bases). The CDR3 runs to 15 residues. CDR1 SEHNR and CDR2 FQNEAQ come from the germline V gene (reference sequence). With 5 bases removed from V and 5 bases from J, the gap between germline ends came to 18 bases.

This clone appeared a few times. The chain couples TRBV10-3 to TRBJ1-1; D ambiguous. CDR1 is ENHRY, CDR2 SYGVKD, per germline. V was shortened by 4 bases and J by 5 bases, with 8 bases between the two germline ends. The CDR3 runs 12 residues. CDR3 protein: CAISAGGTEAFF. The CDR3 DNA follows: TGTGCCATCAGTGCGGGAGGAACTGAAGCTTTCTTT.

This clone came up a few times. The V gene is TRBV4-1, the J gene TRBJ1-6; 10 bases align to TRBD1. This CDR3 is built from 15 residues. Unmatched junction bases numbered 7, after V lost 4 bases and J lost 10 bases. In germline, CDR1 is MGHRA, CDR2 YSYEKL. CDR3 coding DNA: TGCGCCAGCAGCCGAGGGGACAGGGGATTCTCACCCCTCCACTTT. It specifies CASSRGDRGFSPLHF.

This rearrangement joins TRBV28 to TRBJ2-7, with 9 bases that match TRBD2. The CDR3 extends over 16 amino acids. CDR1 MDHEN and CDR2 SYDVKM come from the germline V gene. The junction had 9 bases not matched to a gene; V was cut back by 3 bases and J by 3 bases. The CDR3 DNA follows: TGTGCCAGCAGTTTCCCCGCTCTAGCGGGGCTCTACGAGCAGTACTTC. Its protein is CASSFPALAGLYEQYF.

The chain is built from TRBV5-1 and TRBJ2-3; 14 bases match TRBD2. The germline V gene has CDR1 SGHRS and CDR2 YFSETQ. Losses at the gene ends were 4 bases for V and 4 bases for J; bases not matched to a gene: 2. CDR3 length equals 15 residues. The CDR3 region has the DNA TGCGCCAGCAGCGGACTAGCGGGGGGTCCAGATACGCAGTATTTT. Translating it yields CASSGLAGGPDTQYF.

In its sample, this clone is medium-sized. J is TRBJ1-5 and V is TRBV5-4; unclear D gene. The CDR3 covers 15 residues. The ends were cut back, 4 bases at V and 6 bases at J, with 17 bases in the middle. The germline V gene has CDR1 SGHNT and CDR2 YYREEE (reference sequence). The CDR3 loop is CASSHSLGLGQPQHF. The DNA for the CDR3 is TGTGCCAGCAGCCACAGCCTCGGACTCGGTCAGCCCCAGCATTTT.

The chain is built from TRBV27 and TRBJ2-3; no reliable D call. V gave up 6 bases and J gave up 2 bases, with 15 bases separating them. CDR3 size: 15 residues. Germline V gene sequence: CDR1 MNHEY, CDR2 SMNVEV (reference sequence). Written as DNA, the CDR3 is TGTGCCAGCAGGGTCCTTGGGCCTTCCACAGATACGCAGTATTTT. Encoded protein: CASRVLGPSTDTQYF.

This clone was picked up one time. The V call is TRBV9, the J call TRBJ2-5, with TRBD2 identical over 8 bases. The CDR3 is made up of 15 amino acids. Trimming removed 0 bases from V and 2 bases from J; junction bases left unmatched: 3. The germline gives CDR1 SGDLS, CDR2 YYNGEE. The CDR3 coding sequence is TGTGCCAGCAGCGTAGGAGCGGGAGTACAAGAGACCCAGTACTTC. Amino acids: CASSVGAGVQETQYF.

This chain joins TRBV6-5 and TRBJ2-1, with 12 bases identical to TRBD2. V lost 7 bases and J lost 7; bases outside the gene matches: 8. CDR3 length: 15 amino acids. CDR1 MNHEY and CDR2 SVGAGI come from the germline V gene. The CDR3 DNA sequence: TGTGCCAGCACTCGACTAGCGGGGGACTTTAATGAGCAGTTCTTC. Its translation: CASTRLAGDFNEQFF.

The chain couples TRBV27 to TRBJ1-5; 9 positions match TRBD1. The CDR3 spans 15 residues. V dropped 7 bases and J dropped 5; count of bases not matched to a gene: 9. Germline loops: CDR1 MNHEY, CDR2 SMNVEV (reference sequence). CDR3 amino acids: CASTRTGGSYQPQHF. The CDR3, as DNA: TGTGCCAGCACCCGAACAGGGGGCTCTTATCAGCCCCAGCATTTT.

This chain connects TRBV19 to TRBJ1-5, with D possibly matching TRBD1 (6 bases). Trimming left V 10 bases short and J 1 base short, with 14 bases between. CDR3 length: 14 residues. Germline assignment: CDR1 LNHDA and CDR2 SQIVND (reference sequence). CDR3 in DNA: TGTGCCACCTTAGACAGGATGAGCAATCAGCCCCAGCATTTT. Its protein product is CATLDRMSNQPQHF.

The rearrangement uses TRBV11-2 and TRBJ1-6; D gene ambiguous. The CDR3 loop spans 14 amino acids. Trimming removed 1 base at V and 12 bases at J, with 13 bases between. From germline, CDR1 is SGHAT and CDR2 FQNNGV. DNA for the CDR3: TGTGCCAGCAGCTTAGTTGTGCGTAACTTACCCCTCCACTTT. Translation: CASSLVVRNLPLHF.

This clone was seen ten or more times. The chain couples TRBV19 to TRBJ1-2; perhaps TRBD1 as D (5 bases). V was cut by 3 bases and J by 7 bases, with 12 bases left in between. In germline, CDR1 is LNHDA, CDR2 SQIVND (reference sequence). The CDR3 spans 13 residues. The CDR3 loop is CASSIGGNGGYTF. The CDR3 DNA is TGTGCCAGTAGTATCGGGGGGAACGGTGGCTACACCTTC.

This chain links TRBV10-3 with TRBJ1-1, with TRBD1 as a possible D gene (5 bases). The CDR3 runs 12 residues. V lost 4 bases to trimming and J lost 5 bases, with 8 bases between them. Germline CDR1 ENHRY, CDR2 SYGVKD. The CDR3 region is CAISGQGTEAFF. CDR3 sequence (DNA): TGTGCCATCAGTGGTCAGGGAACTGAAGCTTTCTTT.

The CDR3 loop reads CASSLDPSGGAGELFF. As DNA, the CDR3 is TGCGCCAGCAGCTTGGACCCTAGCGGGGGGGCCGGGGAGCTGTTTTTT. This chain links TRBV5-1 with TRBJ2-2, with TRBD2 identical over 12 bases. The CDR3 is made up of 16 amino acids. V lost 0 bases and J lost 6; bases outside the gene matches: 3. Germline CDR1 reads SGHRS; CDR2 reads YFSETQ.

This clone was observed a handful of times. The V call is TRBV5-1, the J call TRBJ1-1; unclear D gene. The CDR3 covers 14 residues. The germline V gene encodes CDR1 SGHRS and CDR2 YFSETQ. V was pared by 2 bases and J by 4 bases, with 12 bases between. The CDR3 DNA is TGCGCCAGCAGCTTCGGGGAGCTGGGCACTGAAGCTTTCTTT. It translates to CASSFGELGTEAFF. The variable domain in full, with the rest retrieved from reference TRBV5-1 and TRBJ1-1, is KAGVTQTPRYLIKTRGQQVTLSCSPISGHRSVSWYQQTPGQGLQFLFEYFSETQRNKGNFPGRFSGRQFSNSRSEMNVSTLELGDSALYLCASSFGELGTEAFFGQGTRLTVV.

This clone was recorded a few times. The rearrangement links TRBV11-2 to TRBJ1-1, with 11 bases fitting TRBD1. V shed 6 bases, J shed 4 bases, and the junction held 1 base outside the gene matches. CDR3 length equals 13 residues. Germline V lookup: CDR1 SGHAT, CDR2 FQNNGV. The CDR3 region is CASRGQGGTEAFF. The CDR3 bases are TGTGCCAGCAGGGGACAGGGGGGCACTGAAGCTTTCTTT.

As to this clone: The junction differs from germline at one of its ends, possibly a read error. The rearrangement joins TRBV6-5 to TRBJ2-7; 8 bases agree with TRBD1. Germline V lookup: CDR1 MNHEY, CDR2 SVGAGI. The CDR3 sequence is 15 residues long. CDR3 DNA: TGTGCCAGCACCACCGGACAGGGAGGCCCCTACGAGCAGTCCTTC. Its protein is CASTTGQGGPYEQSF.

The J gene is TRBJ2-3, the V gene TRBV5-1; TRBD2 might be the D (5 bases). V lost 0 bases, J lost 4 bases, and 12 bases lay in between. The CDR3 consists of 15 residues. Per germline, CDR1 SGHRS and CDR2 YFSETQ. CDR3 in amino acids: CASSLDVGRADTQYF. CDR3 nucleotides: TGCGCCAGCAGCTTGGACGTAGGGAGAGCAGATACGCAGTATTTT.

The chain links TRBV5-8 to TRBJ2-3; TRBD2 aligns across 12 bases. Germline V gene sequence: CDR1 SGHTS, CDR2 YDEGEE. J was trimmed by 3 bases and V by 4 bases; bases with no gene match: 6. CDR3 length equals 16 residues. In DNA, the CDR3 is TGTGCCAGCAGCGTGGGGACTAGCGGGTTTACAGATACGCAGTATTTT. It codes for CASSVGTSGFTDTQYF.

This clone has only one observation. The V gene is TRBV5-6, the J gene TRBJ2-3; unclear D gene. This CDR3 has 12 residues. CDR1 and CDR2 from the germline V gene are SGHDT and YYEEEE. V lost 7 bases and J lost 0, with 6 bases in between. As DNA, the CDR3 is TGTGCCAGCCACCGGAGCACAGATACGCAGTATTTT. Translation gives CASHRSTDTQYF.

The genes are TRBV10-3 and TRBJ2-6, with TRBD2 as a possible D gene (5 bases). Looked up from germline, CDR1 is ENHRY and CDR2 is SYGVKD. Trimming took off 4 bases at V and 2 bases at J, with 9 bases between the two ends. The CDR3 totals 15 residues. This CDR3 is CAISGGMPGANVLTF. CDR3 DNA sequence: TGTGCCATCAGTGGAGGGATGCCTGGGGCCAACGTCCTGACTTTC.

The rearrangement joins TRBV4-1 to TRBJ1-1; tentatively, D is TRBD1 (6 bases). The germline V gene has CDR1 MGHRA and CDR2 YSYEKL. Trimming pared 0 bases from V and 1 base from J, leaving 15 bases between. The CDR3 is 17 residues long. CDR3 sequence (DNA): TGCGCCAGCAGCCAAGATGTCGGGGGGCGGGGGAACACTGAAGCTTTCTTT. This codes for CASSQDVGGRGNTEAFF.

The chain employs TRBV5-1 and TRBJ2-1; TRBD2 agrees at 13 bases. With V trimmed by 2 bases and J by 7 bases, 9 bases remained unmatched. The CDR3 contains 17 residues. Germline V gives CDR1 SGHRS, CDR2 YFSETQ. CDR3 nucleotides: TGCGCCAGCAGCTTTACTAGCGGGGGGGCGTCGAGGAATGAGCAGTTCTTC. Translated: CASSFTSGGASRNEQFF.

This chain connects TRBV2 to TRBJ1-1; 7 positions match TRBD1. This CDR3 region has 11 residues. Germline CDR1 reads SNHLY; CDR2 reads FYNNEI. After removal of 7 bases from V and 9 bases from J, the junction contained 5 bases not matched to a gene. The CDR3 DNA is TGTGCCAGCAAAGGGGGCCCTCAAGCTTTCTTT. This codes for CASKGGPQAFF.

J is TRBJ1-1 and V is TRBV2; D remains ambiguous. V lost 7 bases and J lost 3, with 15 bases in between. Per germline, CDR1 SNHLY and CDR2 FYNNEI. The CDR3 extends over 14 amino acids. Here the CDR3 reads CASTPEWGDTEAFF. CDR3 in DNA: TGTGCCAGCACCCCGGAGTGGGGAGACACTGAAGCTTTCTTT.